This record concerns one T cell receptor beta chain sequence. The naive CD8 subset, CD45RO-negative cells positively selected for CCR7, excluded terminally differentiated effector memory CD45RA+ cells. This entry comes from a study of shared clonotypes between healthy human individuals. TCRdb's table, derived via immunoSEQ multiplex PCR, lists solely in-frame clones and lacks some. This sample has around 640,000 clones; about 96% occur once, and the top ten carry about 0.11%. Input material: naive CD8+ T cells sorted from blood. The TCR originated in a woman between 25 and 40 years old in good health.

The CDR3 nucleotides read TGCGCCAGCAGGGGACTAGCGGGAGATCGAGGCGATGAGCAGTTCTTC. It translates to CASRGLAGDRGDEQFF. J is TRBJ2-1 and V is TRBV5-1, with TRBD2 identical over 14 bases. The CDR3 length is 16 residues. The germline CDR1 and CDR2 sequences are SGHRS and YFSETQ. V gave up 5 bases and J gave up 8 bases; unmatched junction bases: 9. The variable domain in full, with the rest retrieved from reference TRBV5-1 and TRBJ2-1, is KAGVTQTPRYLIKTRGQQVTLSCSPISGHRSVSWYQQTPGQGLQFLFEYFSETQRNKGNFPGRFSGRQFSNSRSEMNVSTLELGDSALYLCASRGLAGDRGDEQFFGPGTRLTVL.